The source of this T cell receptor (beta chain) is a study of blood T cell repertoires in COVID-19. In the original analysis: Nucleated cell counts were estimated from reference gene primer amplification. TCRdb's copy holds only in-frame clones and misses some; the assay was immunoSEQ multiplex PCR. That table supplies the V and J calls and clone size; D and trimming were determined from the DNA. The sample gives approximately 77,000 clones, 70% to 90% of which show up once; more than 5.5% is in the top ten. Trimming took off 4 bases at V and 3 bases at J, with 15 bases between the two ends. CDR1 SGDLS and CDR2 YYNGEE come from the germline V gene. The CDR3 covers 15 residues.

Sequenced sample: peripheral blood. The sequence was obtained from an elderly woman with acute or convalescent COVID-19. The V gene is TRBV9, the J gene TRBJ2-3; D may be TRBD2 (6 bases). The CDR3 sequence: CASSLRDGLTDTQYF. CDR3 sequence (DNA): TGTGCCAGCAGCTTGCGGGACGGACTGACAGATACGCAGTATTTT.